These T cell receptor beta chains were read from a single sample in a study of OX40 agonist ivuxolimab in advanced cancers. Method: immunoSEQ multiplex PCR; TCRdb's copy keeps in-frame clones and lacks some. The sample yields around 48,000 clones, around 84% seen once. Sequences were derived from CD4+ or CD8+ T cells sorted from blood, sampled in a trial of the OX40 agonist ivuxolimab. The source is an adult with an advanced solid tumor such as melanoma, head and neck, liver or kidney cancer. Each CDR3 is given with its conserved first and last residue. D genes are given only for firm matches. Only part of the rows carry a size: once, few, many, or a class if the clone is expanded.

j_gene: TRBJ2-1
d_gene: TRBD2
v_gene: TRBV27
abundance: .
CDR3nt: TGTGCCAGCAGGTACAGCGGGGGGGGCTACAATGAGCAGTTCTTC
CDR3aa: CASRYSGGGYNEQFF

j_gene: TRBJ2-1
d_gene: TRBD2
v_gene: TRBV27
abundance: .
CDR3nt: TGTGCCAGCAGTCTCAGGGGCGGGGGGAACAATGAGCAGTTCTTC
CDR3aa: CASSLRGGGNNEQFF

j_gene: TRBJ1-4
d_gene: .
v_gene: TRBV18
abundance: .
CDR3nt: TGTGCCAGCTCACTATCGACCCGCGCAACTAATGAAAAACTGTTTTTT
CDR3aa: CASSLSTRATNEKLFF

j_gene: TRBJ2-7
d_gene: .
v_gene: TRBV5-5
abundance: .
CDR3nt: TGTGCCAGCAGCTTCGGAGGCTCCTACGAGCAGTACTTC
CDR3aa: CASSFGGSYEQYF

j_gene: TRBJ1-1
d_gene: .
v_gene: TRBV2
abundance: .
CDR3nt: TGTGCCAGCAGGGAAGGACGGGATAGTGAAGCTTTCTTT
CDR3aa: CASREGRDSEAFF

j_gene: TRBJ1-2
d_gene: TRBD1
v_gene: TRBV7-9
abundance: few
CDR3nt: TGTGCCAGCAGCCCAGGACAGGCGGTGGGCTACACCTTC
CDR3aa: CASSPGQAVGYTF

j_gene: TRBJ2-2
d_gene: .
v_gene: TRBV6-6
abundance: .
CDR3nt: TGTGCCAGCAGTTACGCCGGGGGGAACACCGGGGAGCTGTTTTTT
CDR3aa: CASSYAGGNTGELFF

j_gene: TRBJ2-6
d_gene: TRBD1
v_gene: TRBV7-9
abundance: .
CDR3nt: TGTGCCAGCAGCGACAGGGCTTCTGGGGCCAACGTCCTGACTTTC
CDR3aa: CASSDRASGANVLTF

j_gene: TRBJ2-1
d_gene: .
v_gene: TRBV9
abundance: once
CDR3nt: TGTGCCAGCAGCGCCCTCTCTGGGAATGAGCAGTTCTTC
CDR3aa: CASSALSGNEQFF

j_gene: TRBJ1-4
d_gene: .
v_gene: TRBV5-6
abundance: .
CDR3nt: TGTGCCAGCAGCTTGGAAGGACGGGAAGAAAAACTGTTTTTT
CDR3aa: CASSLEGREEKLFF

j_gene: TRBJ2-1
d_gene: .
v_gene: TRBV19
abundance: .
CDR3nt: TGTGCCAGTAGTATGGGACATGACAGGCCCTACAATGAGCAGTTCTTC
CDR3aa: CASSMGHDRPYNEQFF

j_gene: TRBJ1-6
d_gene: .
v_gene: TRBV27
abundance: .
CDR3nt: TGTGCCAGCAGTTTATTCTCGGGAACAGCCTATAATTCACCCCTCCACTTT
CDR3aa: CASSLFSGTAYNSPLHF

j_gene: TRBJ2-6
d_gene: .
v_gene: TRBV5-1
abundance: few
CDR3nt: TGCGCCAGCAGCTCGGGAGACAGCTCTGGGGCCAACGTCCTGACTTTC
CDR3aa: CASSSGDSSGANVLTF

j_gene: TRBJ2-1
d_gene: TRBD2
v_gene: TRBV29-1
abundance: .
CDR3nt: TGCAGCGTAGGGACTAGCGACGGAATTGAGCAGTTCTTC
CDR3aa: CSVGTSDGIEQFF

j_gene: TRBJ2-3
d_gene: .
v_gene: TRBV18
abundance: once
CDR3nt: TGTGCCAGCTCACCACCACCAGGGGATACGCAGTATTTT
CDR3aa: CASSPPPGDTQYF

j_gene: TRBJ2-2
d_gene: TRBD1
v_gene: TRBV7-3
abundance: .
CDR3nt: TGTGCCAGCACCCCTCCACTTAGGACAGGGGGCATTAAGAACACCGGGGAGCTGTTTTTT
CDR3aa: CASTPPLRTGGIKNTGELFF

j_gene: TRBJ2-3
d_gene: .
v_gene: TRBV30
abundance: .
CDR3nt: TGTGCCTGGAGTGTACGGGAGACAGATACGCAGTATTTT
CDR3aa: CAWSVRETDTQYF

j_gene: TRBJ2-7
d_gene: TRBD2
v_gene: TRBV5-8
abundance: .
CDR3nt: TGTGCCAGCAGCTTGGTAGGTCTAGCGGGAGGCTACGAGCAGTACTTC
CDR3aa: CASSLVGLAGGYEQYF

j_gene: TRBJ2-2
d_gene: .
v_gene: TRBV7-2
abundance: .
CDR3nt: TGTGCCAGCAGCGGTTTGCGGGGAGGAACCGGGGAGCTGTTTTTT
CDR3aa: CASSGLRGGTGELFF

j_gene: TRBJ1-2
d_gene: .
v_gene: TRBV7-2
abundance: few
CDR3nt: TGTGCCAGCAGCTTATCTAGGGAGGGAAGCTACACCTTC
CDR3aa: CASSLSREGSYTF

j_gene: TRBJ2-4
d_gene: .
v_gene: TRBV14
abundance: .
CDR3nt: TGTGCCAGCAGCCAAGCGACTACGAGAAACATTCAGTACTTC
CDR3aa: CASSQATTRNIQYF

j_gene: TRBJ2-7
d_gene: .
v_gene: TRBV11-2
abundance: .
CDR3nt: TGTGCCAGCAGCTTACTCCAGGGCCACGAGCAGTACTTC
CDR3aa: CASSLLQGHEQYF

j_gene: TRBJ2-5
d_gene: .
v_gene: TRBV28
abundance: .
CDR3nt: TGTGCCAGCAGCCAGACAGTCCTAAGGACCCAGTACTTC
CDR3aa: CASSQTVLRTQYF

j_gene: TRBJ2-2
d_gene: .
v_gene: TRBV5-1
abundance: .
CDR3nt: TGCGCCAGCAGCTTGCAGCCGAACACCGGGGAGCTGTTTTTT
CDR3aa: CASSLQPNTGELFF

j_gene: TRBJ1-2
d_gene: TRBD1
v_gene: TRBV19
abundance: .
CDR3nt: TGTGCCAGTAGTATATTCGGACAGGGGGCGGGCGGCTACACCTTC
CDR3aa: CASSIFGQGAGGYTF

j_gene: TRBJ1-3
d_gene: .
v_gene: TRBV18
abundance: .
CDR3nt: TGTGCCAGCTCACCAGGAGGCCTCCTCTCTGGAAACACCATATATTTT
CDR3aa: CASSPGGLLSGNTIYF

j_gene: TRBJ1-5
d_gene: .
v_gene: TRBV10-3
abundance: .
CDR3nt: TGTGCCATCAGTGACCCGTCTGGCAATCAGCCCCAGCATTTT
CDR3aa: CAISDPSGNQPQHF

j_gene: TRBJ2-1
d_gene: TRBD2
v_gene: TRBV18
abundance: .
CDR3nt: TGTGCCAGCTCACCAACACAAGGACTAGCGGGGAACAATGAGCAGTTCTTC
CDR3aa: CASSPTQGLAGNNEQFF

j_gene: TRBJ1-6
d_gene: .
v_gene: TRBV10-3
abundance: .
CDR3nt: TGTGCCATCAGTGTGAAGCCTCGAGATTCACCCCTCCACTTT
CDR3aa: CAISVKPRDSPLHF

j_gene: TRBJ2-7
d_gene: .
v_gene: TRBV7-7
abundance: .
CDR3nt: TGTGCTAGCAGCCCGTCCTCGGCCCTCCCAACGGGCTCCTACGAGCAGTACTTC
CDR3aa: CASSPSSALPTGSYEQYF

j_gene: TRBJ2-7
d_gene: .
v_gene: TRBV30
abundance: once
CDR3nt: TGTGCCTGGTCTAAGGGGATTTCCTACGAGCAGTACTTC
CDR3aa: CAWSKGISYEQYF

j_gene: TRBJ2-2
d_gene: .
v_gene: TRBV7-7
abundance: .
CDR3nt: TGTGCTAGCAGCTCTACGGCAGGGGAGGTCACCGGGGAGCTGTTTTTT
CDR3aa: CASSSTAGEVTGELFF

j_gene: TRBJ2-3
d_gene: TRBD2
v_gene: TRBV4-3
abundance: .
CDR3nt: TGCGCCAGCAGCCTGGGACTAGCGGCCGATACGCAGTATTTT
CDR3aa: CASSLGLAADTQYF

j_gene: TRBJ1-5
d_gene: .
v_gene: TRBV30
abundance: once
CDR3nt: TGTGCCTGGAGTGACAGGCTCGGGCAGCCCCAGCATTTT
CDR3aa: CAWSDRLGQPQHF

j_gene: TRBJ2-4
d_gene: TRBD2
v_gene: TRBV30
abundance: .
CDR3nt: TGTGCCTGGAGCCCTGGGACTAGCGGGAGACTAATAGCCAAAAACATTCAGTACTTC
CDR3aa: CAWSPGTSGRLIAKNIQYF

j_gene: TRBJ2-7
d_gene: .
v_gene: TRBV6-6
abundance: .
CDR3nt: TGTGCCAGCAGTTACTCCCTTTGGGGGAACGAGCAGTACTTC
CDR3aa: CASSYSLWGNEQYF

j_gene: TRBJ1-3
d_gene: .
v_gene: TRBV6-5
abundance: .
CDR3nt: TGTGCCAGCAGGGGGGAAAACACCATATATTTT
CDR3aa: CASRGENTIYF

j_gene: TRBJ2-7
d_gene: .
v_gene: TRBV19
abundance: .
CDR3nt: TGTGCCAGTAGTAAGGCCGGCAGCTCCTACGAGCAGTACTTC
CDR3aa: CASSKAGSSYEQYF

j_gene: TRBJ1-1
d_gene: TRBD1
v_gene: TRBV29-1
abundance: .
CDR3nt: TGCAGCGTGGATGGACAGGCGAGTGAAGCTTTCTTT
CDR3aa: CSVDGQASEAFF

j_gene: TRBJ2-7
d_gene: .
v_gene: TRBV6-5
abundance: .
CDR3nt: TGTGCCAGCAGGGACCCTACAGGGTCCGAGCAGTACTTC
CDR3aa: CASRDPTGSEQYF

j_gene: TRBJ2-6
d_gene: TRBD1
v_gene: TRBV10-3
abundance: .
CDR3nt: TGTGCCATCAGTGACCCCACAGGGGCCTCTGGGGCCAACGTCCTGACTTTC
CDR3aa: CAISDPTGASGANVLTF

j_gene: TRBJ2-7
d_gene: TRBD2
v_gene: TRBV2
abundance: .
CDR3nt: TGTGCCAGCTACGACTTTAGCGGGTGGAGCTCCTACGAGCAGTACTTC
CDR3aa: CASYDFSGWSSYEQYF

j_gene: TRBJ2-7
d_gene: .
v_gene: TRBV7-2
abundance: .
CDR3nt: TGTGCCAGCAGCTTAATAACGTCTAGCGAGCAGTACTTC
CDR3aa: CASSLITSSEQYF

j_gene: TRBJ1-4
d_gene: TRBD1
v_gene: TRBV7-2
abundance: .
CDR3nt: TGTGCCAGCAGCTCCAGGGGGCCCTCTAATGAAAAACTGTTTTTT
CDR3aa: CASSSRGPSNEKLFF

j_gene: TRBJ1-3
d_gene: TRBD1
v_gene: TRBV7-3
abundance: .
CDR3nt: TGTGCCAGCAGCTTGGGGACCGGGACAGCGAACACCATATATTTT
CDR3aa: CASSLGTGTANTIYF

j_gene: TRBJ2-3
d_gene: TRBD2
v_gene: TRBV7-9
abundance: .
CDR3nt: TGTGCCAGCAGCTTCCCCCCCAGGCTAGCGGGGAGCACAGATACGCAGTATTTT
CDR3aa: CASSFPPRLAGSTDTQYF

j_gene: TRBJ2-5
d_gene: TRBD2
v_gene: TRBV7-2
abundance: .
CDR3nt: TGTGCCAGCAGCTTAGTAGCGGGAGGACAAGAGACCCAGTACTTC
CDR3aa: CASSLVAGGQETQYF

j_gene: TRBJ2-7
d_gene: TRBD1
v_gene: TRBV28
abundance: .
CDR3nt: TGTGCCAGCATCCAAACAGGGGTCCTCCTTTCCTACGAGCAGTACTTC
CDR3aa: CASIQTGVLLSYEQYF

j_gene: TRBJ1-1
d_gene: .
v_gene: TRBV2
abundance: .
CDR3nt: TGTGCCAGCAGTACAGGGAGAAACACTGAAGCTTTCTTT
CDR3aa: CASSTGRNTEAFF

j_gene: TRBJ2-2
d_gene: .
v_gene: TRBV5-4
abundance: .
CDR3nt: TGTGCCAGCAGCCAAAGGCAAGCGACCACCGGGGAGCTGTTTTTT
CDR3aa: CASSQRQATTGELFF